This paragraph reports one TCR beta chain. Its antigen remains undetermined. The CDR3 does not end in the conserved phenylalanine or tryptophan, so this is likely a read error. The data stem from a study (dated by TCRdb to the mid-2010s). Describing the broader study: The study tested whether tumor-infiltrating Tregs in breast cancer are recruited from blood Tregs or converted in situ from other CD4+ T cell subsets.

What the authors observed across the whole study: The larger-cohort validation was restricted to a single TCR beta V-J rearrangement rather than whole repertoires. Tumor-infiltrating Treg TCR alpha and beta sequences overlapped most with tumor naive CD4+ T cells, then with blood naive CD4+ T cells. In terms of TCR gene usage, tumor memory CD4+ T cells clustered together with blood and lymph node memory CD4+ cells, as well as with lymph node naive CD4+ cells.

Memory CD4+ T cells were isolated as CD4+CD45RO+CD25- cells. Tregs, naive and memory CD4+ T cells from tumor, blood and ipsilateral draining lymph nodes of a few breast cancer patients underwent full-length TCR alpha and beta sequencing. Tumor tissue and lymph nodes from ipsilateral axillary dissection were perfused with PBS, minced and digested with collagenase I and hyaluronidase. Ficoll density gradient centrifugation was used to isolate mononuclear cells from lymph nodes or from 50 to 55 ml of peripheral blood. A purity exceeding 90% was confirmed by FACS for the sorted cell populations. Full-length TCR variable regions were amplified by 5' RACE PCR with constant-region reverse primers, followed by semi-nested PCR with Nested Universal Primer A. Using the ReliaPrep RNA Cell Miniprep System, total RNA was extracted, and the SMARTer RACE 5'/3' Kit was then used to reverse transcribe the RNA into 5'RACE-ready cDNA. Full-length TCR alpha and beta libraries were barcoded with multiplex adaptors and sequenced on an Illumina MiSeq. In the authors' own workflow: Sequencing data were pooled across the five patients for each of nine subset-tissue groups and compared by unsupervised clustering of TCR gene usage. The Morisita-Horn index was used to calculate repertoire similarity, with shared sequences weighted according to their contribution to each repertoire. Starting from the raw public reads, TCRdb applied fastp trimming at Q25, assembled clones with MiXCR and retained in-frame beta chains. Rows with a matching CDR3 protein are joined into one entry that keeps the most common DNA and genes. These V and J calls are TCRdb output, not the study's own analysis. In this sample the table shows 62,000 or so distinct CDR3 sequences, 22% of which occur a single time. The ten largest clones take up under 3.5% of the sample.

The CDR3 spans 15 amino acids, including both terminal residues. The only DNA kept is the CDR3, 45 bases in frame from the first base. V has 4 bases trimmed and J has 2 bases trimmed; junction bases matching no gene number 8. Sequences SGHRS (CDR1) and YFSETQ (CDR2) are obtained from the germline V gene. The chain couples TRBV5-1 to TRBJ1-1; 7 junctional bases match TRBD1. The receptor's source is a female donor with breast cancer. The specimen sequenced was memory CD4+ T cells sorted from a lymph node. The cell subset or site label here, explained by the study, means: memory CD4+ T cells, CD4+CD45RO+CD25-. The nucleotide sequence is TGCGCCAGCAGCCCGGCGACAGGGAGTAACACTGAAGCTTTCTCT. This is translated as CASSPATGSNTEAFS.